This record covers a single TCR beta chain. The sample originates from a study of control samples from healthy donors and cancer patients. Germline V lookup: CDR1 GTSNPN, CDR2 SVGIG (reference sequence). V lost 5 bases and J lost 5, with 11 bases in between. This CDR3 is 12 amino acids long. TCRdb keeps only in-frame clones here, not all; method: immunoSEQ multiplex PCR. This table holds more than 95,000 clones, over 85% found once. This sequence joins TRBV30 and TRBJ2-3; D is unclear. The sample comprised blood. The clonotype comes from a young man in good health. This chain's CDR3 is CAWGDAGDTQYF. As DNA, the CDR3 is TGTGCCTGGGGAGACGCTGGAGATACGCAGTATTTT.